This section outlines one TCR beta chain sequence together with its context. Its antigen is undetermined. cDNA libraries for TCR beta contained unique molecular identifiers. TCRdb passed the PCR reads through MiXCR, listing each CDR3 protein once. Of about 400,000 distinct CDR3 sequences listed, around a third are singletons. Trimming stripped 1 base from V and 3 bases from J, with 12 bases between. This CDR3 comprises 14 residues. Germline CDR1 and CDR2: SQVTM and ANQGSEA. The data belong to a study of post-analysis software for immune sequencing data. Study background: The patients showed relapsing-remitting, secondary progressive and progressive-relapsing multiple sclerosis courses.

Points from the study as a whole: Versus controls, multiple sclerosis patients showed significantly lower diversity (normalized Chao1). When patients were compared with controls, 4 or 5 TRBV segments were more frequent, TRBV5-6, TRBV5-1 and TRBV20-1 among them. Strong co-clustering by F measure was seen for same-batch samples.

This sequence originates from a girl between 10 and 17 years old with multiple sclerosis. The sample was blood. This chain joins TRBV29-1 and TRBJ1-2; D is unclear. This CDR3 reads CSVEGYGGDYGYTF. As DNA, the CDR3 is TGCAGCGTTGAAGGATACGGTGGGGACTATGGCTACACCTTC.